This TCR beta chain was sequenced for a study of OX40 agonist ivuxolimab in advanced cancers. Study details: Dose-escalation patients' cancers were hepatocellular carcinoma, melanoma, renal cell or head and neck cancer. General observations from the study: The authors also found low normalized T-cell clonal expansion in some nonresponders.

Generated by immunoSEQ multiplex PCR, the TCRdb table keeps only in-frame clones and is missing some. The data show some 45,000 clones, 80% to 90% seen once. Germline loops: CDR1 SGHVS, CDR2 FNYEAQ. This CDR3 has 15 residues. Trimming took 3 bases from V and 6 from J; bases not matched to a gene: 4. Concerning this clone: Antigen specificity is unknown.

The source material was CD4+ or CD8+ T cells sorted from blood, sampled in a trial of the OX40 agonist ivuxolimab. V gene TRBV7-6 combines with J gene TRBJ2-1, with TRBD2 matching 11 bases. This TCR was recovered from an adult with an advanced solid tumor such as melanoma, head and neck, liver or kidney cancer. CDR3 sequence: CASSFGLAGLNEQFF. The CDR3 nucleotides read TGTGCCAGCAGCTTTGGACTAGCGGGCCTCAATGAGCAGTTCTTC.